These 11 T cell receptor beta chains originate from one sample sequenced in a study of T cell responses to AZD1222 COVID-19 vaccine. Sequencing was performed with immunoSEQ multiplex PCR; in TCRdb, only in-frame clones are kept and a portion is missing. The sample holds fewer than 120,000 clones; 92% are singletons and the top ten take approximately 8%. The starting material was peripheral blood, obtained on day 0 of AZD1222 vaccination. All receptors come from an adult in good health.

This clone has a handful of counts. CDR3 region: CASSQPGWDRFGYTF. CDR3 DNA: TGTGCCAGCAGCCAACCCGGCTGGGACAGGTTCGGCTACACCTTC. The chain links TRBV7-9 to TRBJ1-2, with 8 bases fitting TRBD1. V trimming: 5 bases; J trimming: 8 bases; junction bases outside the gene matches: 13. The germline CDR1 and CDR2 sequences are SEHNR and FQNEAQ (reference sequence). There are 15 residues in the CDR3.

The genes are TRBV7-3 and TRBJ2-5; 10 bases map to TRBD2. The junction had 6 bases not matched to a gene; V was cut back by 6 bases and J by 5 bases. The CDR3 consists of 14 residues. Germline CDR1 reads SGHTA; CDR2 reads FQGTGA. Here the CDR3 DNA reads TGTGCCAGCAGTCTTAGCGGGGGGCGGGAGACCCAGTACTTC. Translating gives CASSLSGGRETQYF.

The chain carries TRBV5-1 and TRBJ2-7; D not certain. Trimming pared 3 bases from V and 3 bases from J, leaving 10 bases between. This CDR3 contains 13 residues. Germline CDR1 and CDR2: SGHRS and YFSETQ. The CDR3, as DNA: TGCGCCAGCAGCTACGGAACCTTCTACGAGCAGTACTTC. Translation gives CASSYGTFYEQYF.

The chain joins TRBV10-1 to TRBJ1-3; 9 nucleotides match TRBD1. The J segment lost 0 bases and the V segment lost 5 bases, leaving 11 bases of the junction unmatched. The CDR3 has 18 residues. Germline lookup yields CDR1 WNHNN and CDR2 SYGVQD (reference sequence). The CDR3 loop is CASSTGTGFLTSGNTIYF. Here the CDR3 DNA reads TGCGCCAGCAGTACCGGGACAGGGTTCCTGACCTCTGGAAACACCATATATTTT.

The chain uses TRBV9 and TRBJ1-2, with D hard to call. This CDR3 contains 15 residues. Per germline, CDR1 SGDLS and CDR2 YYNGEE. Between the trimmed V and J ends, which lost 0 bases and 4 bases, there was a span of 13 bases. Written as DNA, the CDR3 is TGTGCCAGCAGCGTAGCTCCCGGCGGGTCCTATGGCTACACCTTC. Its translation is CASSVAPGGSYGYTF.

The genes are TRBV12-3 or TRBV12-4 and TRBJ1-3; D is unclear. The CDR3 loop spans 12 amino acids. The ends were cut back, 6 bases at V and 0 bases at J, with 3 bases in the middle. CDR3 region: CASRPSGNTIYF. In DNA form, the CDR3 reads TGTGCCAGCAGGCCCTCTGGAAACACCATATATTTT.

This chain's CDR3 is CATSDYFREDGGETQYF. CDR3 sequence (DNA): TGTGCCACCAGTGATTATTTCCGGGAGGATGGAGGAGAGACCCAGTACTTC. The genes are TRBV24-1 and TRBJ2-5, with 7 nucleotides matching TRBD2. The V gene's germline CDR1 is KGHDR and CDR2 SFDVKD. Trimming at V came to 2 bases and at J to 4 bases, leaving 12 bases not matched to a gene. The CDR3 covers 17 residues.

J is TRBJ2-3 and V is TRBV7-8; 9 bases match TRBD2. Trimming took 4 bases from V and 0 from J; bases not matched to a gene: 8. Per germline, CDR1 SGHVS and CDR2 FQNEAQ. The length of the CDR3 is 17 residues. CDR3 amino acids: CASSWMTSGTSTDTQYF. CDR3 bases: TGTGCCAGCAGCTGGATGACTAGCGGTACTAGCACAGATACGCAGTATTTT.

This clone has a single count. The rearrangement uses TRBV28 and TRBJ1-2, with a weak D call TRBD1 (5 bases). V lost 6 bases to trimming and J lost 5 bases, with 25 bases between them. The germline CDR1 and CDR2 sequences are MDHEN and SYDVKM. This CDR3 is 17 amino acids long. The CDR3 nucleotides read TGTGCCAGCAGAGGAGGGGAGTCTACCGGGGATTTGTATGGCTACACCTTC. Translation gives CASRGGESTGDLYGYTF.

The rearrangement uses TRBV2 and TRBJ1-6; 9 bases are a match to TRBD1. Germline V lookup: CDR1 SNHLY, CDR2 FYNNEI. This CDR3 comprises 15 residues. V was clipped by 2 bases and J by 9 bases; unmatched bases: 5. CDR3 protein: CASSETGGFGSPLHF. The DNA of the CDR3 is TGTGCCAGCAGTGAAACAGGGGGCTTCGGTTCACCCCTCCACTTT. The variable domain in full, completed from reference TRBV2 and TRBJ1-6, reads EPEVTQTPSHQVTQMGQEVILRCVPISNHLYFYWYRQILGQKVEFLVSFYNNEISEKSEIFDDQFSVERPDGSNFTLKIRSTKLEDSAMYFCASSETGGFGSPLHFGNGTRLTVT.

The chain carries TRBV5-1 and TRBJ1-2; 10 nucleotides line up with TRBD1. The trim removed 2 bases at V and 7 bases at J, leaving 5 bases unmatched. The CDR3 totals 14 residues. Germline lookup yields CDR1 SGHRS and CDR2 YFSETQ. The CDR3 DNA follows: TGCGCCAGCAGCTTCGGACAGGGGGGTGCTGGCTACACCTTC. It codes for CASSFGQGGAGYTF.